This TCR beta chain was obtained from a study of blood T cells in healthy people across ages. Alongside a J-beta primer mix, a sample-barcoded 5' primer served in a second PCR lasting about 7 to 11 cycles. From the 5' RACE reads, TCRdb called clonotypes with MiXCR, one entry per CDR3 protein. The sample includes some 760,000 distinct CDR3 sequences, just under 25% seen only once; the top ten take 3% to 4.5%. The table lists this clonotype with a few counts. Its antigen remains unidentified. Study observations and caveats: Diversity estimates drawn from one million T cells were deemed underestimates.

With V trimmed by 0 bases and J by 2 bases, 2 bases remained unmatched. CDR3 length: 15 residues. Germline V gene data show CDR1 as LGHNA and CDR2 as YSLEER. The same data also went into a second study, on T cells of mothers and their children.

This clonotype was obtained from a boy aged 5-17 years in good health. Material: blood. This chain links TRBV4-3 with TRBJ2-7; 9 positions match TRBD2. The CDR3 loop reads CASSQEPSGTYEQYF. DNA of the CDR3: TGCGCCAGCAGCCAAGAGCCTAGCGGGACCTACGAGCAGTACTTC.